This is a list of T cell receptor beta chains from one sample in a study of radiation and T cells in renal cell carcinoma. Profiling relied on immunoSEQ multiplex PCR, and the TCRdb table lists in-frame clones only, not all of them. The sample has some 30,000 clones, 65% to 85% seen once. Specimen: blood, collected from a patient whose treatment included radiotherapy and nephrectomy. The receptors were gathered from a man in his sixties with renal cell carcinoma. Each CDR3 is given without its conserved first and last residue.

J,V,CDR3
TRBJ2-7,TRBV10-3,AISPPGLASEQY
TRBJ2-3,TRBV18,ASSTSQGRTDTQY
TRBJ2-7,TRBV18,ASSPRTETYEQY
.,TRBV18,ASSRGQSYEQY
TRBJ1-1,TRBV13,ASSLGVGRNTEAF
TRBJ2-7,TRBV13,ASSPGLVSHEQY
TRBJ2-2,TRBV5-4,ASSLVAGELF
TRBJ2-1,TRBV5-1,ASSLLAGSSYNEQF
.,TRBV6-5,ASSLGPGQGHEQY
TRBJ2-3,TRBV14,ASSQYLTGGTDTQY